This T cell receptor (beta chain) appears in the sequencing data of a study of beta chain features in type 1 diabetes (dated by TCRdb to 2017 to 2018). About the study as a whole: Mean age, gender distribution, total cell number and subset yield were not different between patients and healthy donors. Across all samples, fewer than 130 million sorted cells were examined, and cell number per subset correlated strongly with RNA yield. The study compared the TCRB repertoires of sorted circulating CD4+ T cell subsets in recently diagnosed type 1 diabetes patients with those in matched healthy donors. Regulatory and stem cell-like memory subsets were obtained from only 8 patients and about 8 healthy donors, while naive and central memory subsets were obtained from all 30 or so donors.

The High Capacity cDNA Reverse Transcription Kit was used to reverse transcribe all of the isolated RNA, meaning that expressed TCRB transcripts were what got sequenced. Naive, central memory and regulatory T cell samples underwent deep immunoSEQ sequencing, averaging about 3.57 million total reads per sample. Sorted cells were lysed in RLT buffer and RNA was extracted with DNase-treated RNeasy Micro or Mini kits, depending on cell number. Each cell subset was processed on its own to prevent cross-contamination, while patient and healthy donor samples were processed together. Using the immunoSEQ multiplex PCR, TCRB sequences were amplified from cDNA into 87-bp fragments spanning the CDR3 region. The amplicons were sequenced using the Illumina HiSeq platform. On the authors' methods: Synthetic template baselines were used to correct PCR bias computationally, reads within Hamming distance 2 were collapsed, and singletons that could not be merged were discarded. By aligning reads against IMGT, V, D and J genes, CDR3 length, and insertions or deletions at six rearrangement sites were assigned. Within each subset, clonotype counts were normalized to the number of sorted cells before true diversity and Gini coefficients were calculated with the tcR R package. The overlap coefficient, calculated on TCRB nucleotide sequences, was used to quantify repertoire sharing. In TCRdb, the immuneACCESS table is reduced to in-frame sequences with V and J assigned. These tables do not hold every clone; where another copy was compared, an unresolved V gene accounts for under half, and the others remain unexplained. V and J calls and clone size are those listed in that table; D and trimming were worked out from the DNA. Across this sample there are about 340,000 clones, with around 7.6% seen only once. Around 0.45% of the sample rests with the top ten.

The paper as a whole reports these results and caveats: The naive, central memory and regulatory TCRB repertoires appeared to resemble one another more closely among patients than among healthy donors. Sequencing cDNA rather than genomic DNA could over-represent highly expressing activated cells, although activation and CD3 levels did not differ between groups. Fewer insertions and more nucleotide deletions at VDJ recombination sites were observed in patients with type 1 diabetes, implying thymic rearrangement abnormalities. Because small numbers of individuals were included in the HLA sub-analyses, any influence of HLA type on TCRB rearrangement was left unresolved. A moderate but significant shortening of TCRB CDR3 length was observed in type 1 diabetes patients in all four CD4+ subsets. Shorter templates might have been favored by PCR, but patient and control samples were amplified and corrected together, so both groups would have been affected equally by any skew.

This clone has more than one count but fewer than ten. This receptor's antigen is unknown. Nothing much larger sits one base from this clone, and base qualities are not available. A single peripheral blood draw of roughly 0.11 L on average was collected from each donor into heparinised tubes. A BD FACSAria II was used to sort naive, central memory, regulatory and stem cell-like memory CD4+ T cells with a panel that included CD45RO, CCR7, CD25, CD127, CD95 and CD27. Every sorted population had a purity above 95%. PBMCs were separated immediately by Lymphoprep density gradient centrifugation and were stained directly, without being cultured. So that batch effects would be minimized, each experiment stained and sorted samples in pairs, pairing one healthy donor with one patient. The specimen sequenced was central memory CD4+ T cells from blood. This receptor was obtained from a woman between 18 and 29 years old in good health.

The CDR3 is CASMGQENNEQFF. The DNA is as follows: TGTGCCAGCATGGGACAGGAAAACAATGAGCAGTTCTTC. The rearranged segments are TRBV28 and TRBJ2-1; the central 8 bases match TRBD1. Trimming removed 7 bases from V and 5 bases from J; the gene matches leave 4 bases unexplained. The CDR3 runs 13 residues from the cysteine to the phenylalanine. Only the CDR3 region is kept as DNA, spanning 39 bases read in frame from base 1. The germline V gene sets CDR1 to MDHEN and CDR2 to SYDVKM.